Shown below are 9 T cell receptor beta chains from a single sample sequenced in a study of cytotoxic CD8 clonotypes in ibrutinib-treated CLL. Method: immunoSEQ multiplex PCR; TCRdb's copy keeps in-frame clones and lacks some. The sample contains under 30,000 clones, roughly three quarters of which appear only once. Sequencing used PBMCs, obtained after 36 months of ibrutinib treatment. These receptors were collected from a human donor with chronic lymphocytic leukemia.

The chain is built from TRBV19 and TRBJ1-5, with D possibly TRBD1 on 5 matching bases. V lost 2 bases to trimming and J lost 0 bases, with 11 bases between them. This CDR3 is 16 amino acids long. CDR1 is LNHDA, CDR2 SQIVND, per germline (reference sequence). The CDR3 DNA reads as TGTGCCAGTAGTATAAGAACAGGTTTTAGCAATCAGCCCCAGCATTTT. It codes for CASSIRTGFSNQPQHF.

This chain connects TRBV6-5 to TRBJ1-2; D gene unclear. The CDR3 runs to 12 residues. Trimming shortened V by 5 bases and J by 2 bases, and 6 bases separated the two germline ends. Germline CDR1 and CDR2: MNHEY and SVGAGI. CDR3: CASSRGNYGYTF. The CDR3, as DNA: TGTGCCAGCAGTAGAGGGAACTATGGCTACACCTTC.

The chain links TRBV5-1 to TRBJ2-5; 9 nucleotides align to TRBD2. CDR1 and CDR2 (germline): SGHRS, YFSETQ. The V and J ends lost 4 bases and 3 bases, in that order; junction bases with no gene match: 7. This CDR3 spans 15 amino acids. CDR3 DNA sequence: TGCGCCAGCAGCCTCGTACTAGCGGGTAAAGAGACCCAGTACTTC. It translates to CASSLVLAGKETQYF. The whole variable domain, filled in from reference TRBV5-1 and TRBJ2-5, reads KAGVTQTPRYLIKTRGQQVTLSCSPISGHRSVSWYQQTPGQGLQFLFEYFSETQRNKGNFPGRFSGRQFSNSRSEMNVSTLELGDSALYLCASSLVLAGKETQYFGPGTRLLVL.

V is TRBV19 and J is TRBJ1-2; D call uncertain. This CDR3 has 13 residues. With 3 bases removed from V and 2 bases from J, the gap between germline ends came to 7 bases. From germline, CDR1 is LNHDA and CDR2 SQIVND (reference sequence). CDR3 sequence reads: CASSMLGNYGYTF. Here the CDR3 DNA reads TGTGCCAGTAGTATGTTGGGCAACTATGGCTACACCTTC. Full variable domain (outside the CDR3, taken from reference TRBV19 and TRBJ1-2): DGGITQSPKYLFRKEGQNVTLSCEQNLNHDAMYWYRQDPGQGLRLIYYSQIVNDFQKGDIAEGYSVSREKKESFPLTVTSAQKNPTAFYLCASSMLGNYGYTFGSGTRLTVV.

The chain recombines TRBV10-3 with TRBJ1-4; unclear D gene. Germline values: CDR1 ENHRY, CDR2 SYGVKD. The germline V and J ends were trimmed by 6 bases and 4 bases, with 9 bases remaining between them. This CDR3 comprises 13 residues. The CDR3 is CAISSDGNEKLFF. Written as DNA, the CDR3 is TGTGCCATCAGCTCGGACGGTAATGAAAAACTGTTTTTT.

This clone was found once. The rearrangement links TRBV13 to TRBJ2-3; 11 bases align to TRBD2. From germline, CDR1 is PRHDT and CDR2 FYEKMQ (reference sequence). V lost 5 bases, J lost 2 bases, and 12 bases stayed unmatched. The CDR3 has 18 amino acids. In nucleotides, the CDR3 is TGTGCCAGCAGCCTCTCTTCGGTACTAGCGGGGGCCACAGATACGCAGTATTTT. It encodes CASSLSSVLAGATDTQYF.

The chain joins TRBV19 to TRBJ2-1; the D gene could be TRBD1 or TRBD2 (6 bases each). The CDR3 sequence is 17 residues long. Deletions cut 6 bases from V and 5 bases from J, with 23 bases between. Germline CDR1 and CDR2: LNHDA and SQIVND (reference sequence). CDR3 in amino acids: CASRPGEYRVGNNEQFF. The CDR3 DNA follows: TGTGCCAGTAGGCCGGGGGAGTACAGGGTGGGGAACAATGAGCAGTTCTTC.

This clone came up once. This rearrangement joins TRBV25-1 to TRBJ1-2, with no clear D. V shed 5 bases and J shed 4 bases, with 11 bases lying between them. Germline assignment: CDR1 MGHDK and CDR2 SYGVNS. The CDR3 consists of 13 residues. DNA of the CDR3: TGTGCCAGCAGTAATACAGAGAGCTATGGCTACACCTTC. Translating it yields CASSNTESYGYTF.

The chain employs TRBV6-5 and TRBJ2-3; TRBD2 agrees at 9 bases. V lost 0 bases, J lost 4 bases, and 5 bases stayed unmatched. Looked up from germline, CDR1 is MNHEY and CDR2 is SVGAGI. CDR3 length: 16 amino acids. CDR3: CASSYSIAGVADTQYF. The CDR3 nucleotides are TGTGCCAGCAGTTACTCGATAGCGGGGGTTGCAGATACGCAGTATTTT.